This entry lists 21 T cell receptor beta chains sequenced from one sample in a study of cytomegalovirus exposure and HLA in healthy donors. It was with 60 Vbeta and 13 Jbeta primers that the PCR ran. The table came from immunoSEQ multiplex PCR; TCRdb's copy has only in-frame clones and leaves some out. In the table there are some 150,000 clones, around three quarters of which are singletons. The sample consisted of PBMCs. All receptors come from a woman aged 45-60 years in good health and CMV-seronegative.

The chain links TRBV29-1 to TRBJ2-3; 9 bases agree with TRBD2. Germline loops: CDR1 SQVTM, CDR2 ANQGSEA. The CDR3 has 13 amino acids. With V trimmed by 7 bases and J by 5 bases, 7 bases remained unmatched. CDR3 amino acids: CSEAGLARDTQYF. The CDR3 DNA reads TGCAGCGAGGCGGGACTAGCTAGAGATACGCAGTATTTT.

The chain couples TRBV19 to TRBJ2-1, with 7 positions matching TRBD2. In germline, CDR1 is LNHDA, CDR2 SQIVND (reference sequence). The CDR3 totals 15 residues. V lost 10 bases, J lost 8 bases, and 17 bases stayed unmatched. The CDR3 DNA is TGTGCCACACAGAGGCCAGCGGGGTCGCTGGATGAGCAGTTCTTC. Amino acids: CATQRPAGSLDEQFF.

CDR3 sequence: CASSAGQVDEKLFF. The CDR3 coding sequence is TGTGCCAGCTCAGCCGGACAGGTAGATGAAAAACTGTTTTTT. The genes are TRBV18 and TRBJ1-4; 7 nucleotides agree with TRBD1. CDR1 is KGHSH and CDR2 is LQKENI in the germline V gene. V dropped 5 bases and J dropped 6; count of bases not matched to a gene: 6. The CDR3 extends over 14 amino acids.

The chain joins TRBV12-2 to TRBJ2-3; the table's D call TRBD1 went unverified against the DNA. TRBV12-2 constitutes a pseudogene. The CDR3 has 20 residues. The CDR3 sequence: CASRLAAGQGTGRPTDTQYF. CDR3 nucleotides: TGTGCAAGTCGCTTAGCGGCGGGACAGGGGACGGGTAGACCCACAGATACGCAGTATTTT.

The chain is built from TRBV28 and TRBJ1-1; 11 bases align to TRBD1. The CDR3 consists of 17 residues. Germline values: CDR1 MDHEN, CDR2 SYDVKM. V shed 2 bases and J 1 base; nucleotides not matched to a gene: 6. This chain's CDR3 is CASSLGGQGDANTEAFF. Here the CDR3 DNA reads TGTGCCAGCAGTTTAGGGGGACAGGGGGATGCGAACACTGAAGCTTTCTTT.

CDR3 region: CASSLNRAVRNQPQHF. The CDR3, as DNA: TGTGCCAGCAGCTTAAACAGGGCGGTTCGCAATCAGCCCCAGCATTTT. This chain uses TRBV7-8 with TRBJ1-5; tentative D call: TRBD1 (6 bases). The CDR3 loop spans 16 amino acids. Looked up from germline, CDR1 is SGHVS and CDR2 is FQNEAQ. Trimming removed 2 bases at V and 2 bases at J, with 13 bases between.

CDR3 protein: CASSTGSTDTQYF. In nucleotides, the CDR3 is TGTGCCAGCTCAACAGGGTCCACAGATACGCAGTATTTT. The chain links TRBV28 to TRBJ2-3; a possible D gene is TRBD1 (6 bases). Trimming left V 8 bases short and J 2 bases short, with 11 bases between. CDR1 and CDR2 from the germline V gene are MDHEN and SYDVKM. This CDR3 has 13 amino acids.

The chain couples TRBV4-2 to TRBJ2-4, with TRBD2 identical over 8 bases. The CDR3 is made up of 15 amino acids. The V and J ends lost 0 bases and 3 bases, in that order; junction bases with no gene match: 1. Germline values: CDR1 LGHNA, CDR2 YNFKEQ. The DNA of the CDR3 is TGTGCCAGCAGCCAAGAGACTAGCGACAAAAACATTCAGTACTTC. Amino acid sequence: CASSQETSDKNIQYF.

The chain joins TRBV19 to TRBJ1-1; no clear D. The CDR3 length is 13 residues. Trimming took off 3 bases at V and 7 bases at J, with 12 bases between the two ends. Germline V gene lookup returns CDR1 LNHDA and CDR2 SQIVND (reference sequence). The CDR3 loop reads CASSIAFNDEAFF. In nucleotides, the CDR3 is TGTGCCAGTAGTATTGCGTTCAACGATGAAGCTTTCTTT.

The chain links TRBV28 to TRBJ2-7, with TRBD1 as a possible D gene (6 bases). Per the germline V gene, CDR1 is MDHEN and CDR2 is SYDVKM. Trimming left V 5 bases short and J 3 bases short, with 17 bases between. The CDR3 has 15 amino acids. The CDR3 coding sequence is TGTGCCAGCAGTCCCTTAGCGACAGGACGCTACGAGCAGTACTTC. This encodes CASSPLATGRYEQYF.

V gene TRBV5-6 combines with J gene TRBJ2-1; TRBD2 is a possible D gene (6 bases). Deletions cut 4 bases from V and 4 bases from J, with 12 bases between. CDR1 and CDR2 from the germline V gene are SGHDT and YYEEEE. The CDR3 is 14 residues long. The CDR3 spells CASSARRGYNEQFF. The DNA of the CDR3 is TGTGCCAGCAGCGCCCGGAGGGGATACAATGAGCAGTTCTTC.

This chain joins TRBV28 and TRBJ1-1; 8 nucleotides agree with TRBD1. V shed 4 bases and J 7 bases; nucleotides not matched to a gene: 11. The V gene's germline CDR1 is MDHEN and CDR2 SYDVKM. The CDR3 has 15 amino acids. The CDR3 DNA reads as TGTGCCAGCAGTTACTCCGCAGGGGGCCGGAGTGAAGCTTTCTTT. It codes for CASSYSAGGRSEAFF.

The gene calls are TRBV27 and TRBJ1-6; tentative D call: TRBD1 (6 bases). The V gene's germline CDR1 is MNHEY and CDR2 SMNVEV (reference sequence). V shed 1 base and J shed 6 bases, with 10 bases lying between them. The CDR3 loop spans 15 amino acids. The CDR3 sequence: CASSLWDNPNSPLHF. Written as DNA, the CDR3 is TGTGCCAGCAGTTTATGGGACAACCCTAATTCACCCCTCCACTTT.

The gene calls are TRBV27 and TRBJ2-7, with D hard to call. This CDR3 comprises 11 residues. Germline V gene sequence: CDR1 MNHEY, CDR2 SMNVEV (reference sequence). V lost 5 bases and J lost 2, with 4 bases in between. The CDR3 DNA follows: TGTGCCAGCAGTGGAGCCTACGAGCAGTACTTC. Residues: CASSGAYEQYF.

The chain uses TRBV4-1 and TRBJ2-7; TRBD2 is a possible D gene (6 bases). V lost 0 bases to trimming and J lost 3 bases, with 12 bases between them. The germline CDR1 and CDR2 sequences are MGHRA and YSYEKL. The CDR3 length is 15 residues. The CDR3 DNA reads as TGCGCCAGCAGCCAAGATCGGGGTAGCGGCTACGAGCAGTACTTC. Translated, it gives CASSQDRGSGYEQYF.

This clone was counted a few times. The chain recombines TRBV7-2 with TRBJ2-5; D might be TRBD2 (5 bases). Trimming cost V 4 bases and J 0 bases, with 15 bases left between them. Germline CDR1 is SGHTA and CDR2 is FQGNSA. CDR3 length: 16 residues. CDR3 sequence (DNA): TGTGCCAGCAGCTGGACTGAGAGGCGCTACCAAGAGACCCAGTACTTC. Its translation is CASSWTERRYQETQYF.

The sample holds one count of this clone. The V gene is TRBV6-6, the J gene TRBJ1-2; 8 bases match TRBD1. CDR3 length: 14 residues. V shed 6 bases, J shed 4 bases, and the junction held 7 bases outside the gene matches. Germline V gene sequence: CDR1 MNHNY, CDR2 SVGAGI (reference sequence). The DNA for the CDR3 is TGTGCCAGCAGGACAGGGGAGACAAGCTATGGCTACACCTTC. This codes for CASRTGETSYGYTF.

V usage is TRBV6-1 and J usage is TRBJ2-7; the D gene is possibly TRBD1 (7 bases). The V gene's germline CDR1 is MNHNS and CDR2 SASEGT. V dropped 0 bases and J dropped 3 bases, with 12 bases sitting between them. This CDR3 is 15 amino acids long. The chain's CDR3 is CASSEARRGRYEQYF. The CDR3 DNA follows: TGTGCCAGCAGTGAAGCGCGGAGGGGGCGCTACGAGCAGTACTTC.

The J gene is TRBJ2-5, the V gene TRBV7-9, with D unresolved. CDR3 length equals 18 residues. V was trimmed by 1 base and J by 5 bases, leaving 23 bases between them. Germline assignment: CDR1 SEHNR and CDR2 FQNEAQ (reference sequence). The chain's CDR3 is CASSLGPNDPEPGETQYF. Written as DNA, the CDR3 is TGTGCCAGCAGCTTAGGACCGAACGACCCGGAGCCCGGGGAGACCCAGTACTTC.

On this clone itself: Other DNA sequences in this sample translate to the same CDR3. The chain couples TRBV7-9 to TRBJ1-1; the D gene is possibly TRBD1 (5 bases). V was pared by 7 bases and J by 1 base, with 16 bases between. The CDR3 spans 15 residues. Germline V lookup: CDR1 SEHNR, CDR2 FQNEAQ (reference sequence). CDR3 in amino acids: CASTTGGAGNTEAFF. Here the CDR3 DNA reads TGTGCCAGCACTACCGGGGGAGCGGGGAACACTGAAGCTTTCTTT.

This chain connects TRBV5-1 to TRBJ2-7, with TRBD1 matching 9 bases. This CDR3 has 17 amino acids. Losses at the gene ends were 3 bases for V and 3 bases for J; bases not matched to a gene: 13. Germline V gene sequence: CDR1 SGHRS, CDR2 YFSETQ. DNA of the CDR3: TGCGCCAGCAGCTCAGCCCCTTCGGGACAGGGAAACTACGAGCAGTACTTC. Its translation is CASSSAPSGQGNYEQYF. Supplemented by reference TRBV5-1 and TRBJ2-7, the full variable domain reads KAGVTQTPRYLIKTRGQQVTLSCSPISGHRSVSWYQQTPGQGLQFLFEYFSETQRNKGNFPGRFSGRQFSNSRSEMNVSTLELGDSALYLCASSSAPSGQGNYEQYFGPGTRLTVT.